Sequencing of this T cell receptor (beta chain) was carried out in a study of cytomegalovirus exposure and HLA in healthy donors (dated by TCRdb to between 2016 and 2019). About the investigation overall: An earlier analysis of 587 of the donors reported about 250 Gb of sequence data and 117 million unique TCR beta sequences from about 179 million T cells. Both class I and class II loci were covered by HLA typing, at four-digit resolution. Among the approximately 400 genotyped donors, approximately 77% belonged to the genetic ancestry cluster associated with self-reported Caucasian donors. Rather than using new phenotypic data, the later analysis identified candidate immune exposures from TCR beta sequences and from how often those sequences occurred across donors. An earlier analysis of 587 of the donors used high-throughput TCR beta sequencing to judge whether each TCR beta V gene segment behaved as functional or pseudogenic. A few DR-DQ haplotypes were treated as single units for association and clustering because of strong linkage in the cohort. To study patterns of TCR occurrence, a later analysis re-analyzed previously published TCR beta repertoires from 666 donors and added high-resolution HLA genotyping. The study used immunosequencing to profile the T cell repertoires of around 600 subjects and linked those repertoires to cytomegalovirus serostatus. A later genetic analysis used genome-wide SNP genotypes for about 65% of the roughly 670 donors, treating that subset as a discovery cohort. Among roughly 400 genotyped donors of the cohort, an average of around 240,000 unique TCR beta nucleotide sequences were sequenced per donor, roughly a sixth of them non-productive. Donor age, sex, ethnicity and CMV serostatus were compiled together with the repertoire data. All discovery cohort repertoires had been generated on a single sequencing platform. A separate validation cohort of more than 100 different subjects was used in addition to the approximately 700-subject first cohort. The aim of the study was to test whether cataloging public T cell receptors could identify signatures of past pathogen exposure. Typing coverage differed by locus: A, B, C, DRB1 and DQB1 were typed in roughly 629-630 donors, DQA1 in approximately 520, DPA1 in some 570, and DPB1 in 450 to 490. An early release that covered some 630 HLA-typed donors contained approximately 300 gigabases of sequencing data and about 93 million unique TCR sequences. To predict cytomegalovirus infection status, the study brought together high-throughput TCR immunosequencing, statistical association of individual TCRs with disease status, and machine learning. Results and caveats for the whole study, not just this receptor: A total of fewer than 200 TCR beta chains were listed by the study as associated with cytomegalovirus. Some IMGT-functional V segments, including TRBV6-2 and TRBV6-3, could not be distinguished by the 87-base-pair reads and were therefore excluded. Immune exposure information for the cohort was limited to CMV serostatus. Linkage disequilibrium might explain the correlated functional status among segregating V segments, but an unknown experimental factor could not be ruled out. Because counts were too low, roughly 17 rarely observed V segments, including chromosome 9 orphons, were left out of the earlier analysis of some 600 of the donors. A later analysis reported that several top co-occurrence clusters appeared linked to parvovirus B19, influenza, CMV and Epstein-Barr virus. Cytomegalovirus status was reported to be diagnosed by the classifier with high specificity and sensitivity in both the original and validation cohorts. A later analysis found that most CMV-associated TCR beta chains appeared HLA-restricted, with HLA associations seemingly driven largely by CMV exposure. In a later genetic analysis, a missense DCLRE1C variant was associated with V-gene and J-gene trimming of TCR beta chains, and the association was replicated in an independent cohort. A few of the identified cytomegalovirus-associated TCR beta chains were confirmed in vitro to be specific for cytomegalovirus antigens. In a later analysis, HLA-associated TCR beta chains showed more clonal expansion and lower generation probabilities than non-associated chains that were equally common. A further reported finding was that TCR beta sequences accurately predicted the HLA-A and HLA-B alleles for most subjects in the first cohort. A later analysis associated about 17,000 TCR beta sequences with specific HLA alleles at a false discovery rate of 0.05. A later genetic analysis reported fewer N-insertions in productive TCRs among donors in an Asian-associated ancestry cluster than the roughly 620-donor mean. The sequencing pipeline was judged likely to have produced a cluster of highly shared sequence variants as a technical artifact. According to a later analysis, TCR association rates differed among HLA loci, with DRB1 alleles showing the most associated TCRs and HLA-C alleles showing the fewest. The authors suggested that the approach could potentially be extended to other disease states and immunological phenotypes. Most TCR sequences were observed very rarely across donors, whereas some public TCRs were present in many individuals. An earlier analysis of 587 of the donors showed that most TCR beta V segments appeared in productive rearrangements either about 87% or about 30% of the time, which broadly matched IMGT annotations. Strong co-occurrence of HLA alleles, especially DR and DQ, made assigning TCR associations to individual alleles difficult. Presence/absence analyses assumed roughly uniform sequencing depth across donors, an assumption that may not hold. Only TCR beta chains were sequenced in this cohort, and the absence of alpha or paired-chain data limited detectable features. Because HLA typing was missing for some donors at each locus, association tests included only the typed subset.

Libraries were made using the immunoSEQ multiplex PCR assay. For the multiplex PCR, a mixture combining 60 forward primers for TCR Vbeta segments and 13 reverse primers for TCR Jbeta segments was used. The CDR3 region of rearranged TCR beta genes was amplified from genomic DNA with a multiplex PCR assay. Amplified TCR beta libraries were sequenced as 87-base-pair reads on the Illumina HiSeq System. The paper's data handling went like this. A later analysis tallied 75 million to 85 million unique TCR beta chains across the 666 repertoires, and roughly 11 million of those chains were shared by two or more donors. Raw reads were error-corrected and collapsed into unique sequences by a nearest-neighbor algorithm in which closely related sequences were merged to remove PCR and sequencing errors. V, D and J gene segments were assigned by aligning CDR3 sequences to IMGT reference sequences. For a sequence to be retained, a match of at least six nucleotides was required to both a V gene segment and a J gene segment. Rearrangements were classified as productive when the CDR3 lacked stop codons and remained in frame with V and J, and all other rearrangements were classified as non-productive. Following IMGT convention, CDR3 was defined as the stretch from the second conserved V-encoded cysteine to the conserved J-encoded phenylalanine. The earlier analysis of a few hundred of the donors excluded any sequence lacking an unambiguous match to a single V gene segment. In an earlier analysis of several hundred of the donors, V segments were called functional above 56.7% productive rearrangements and were called segregating when the between-donor standard deviation exceeded 5%. A statistical classification framework was built for diagnosing cytomegalovirus status from the catalog of TCR beta chain sequences. A later analysis assigned V and J genes by comparing TCR nucleotide sequences with IMGT/GENE-DB human TR gene sequences. In a later analysis, CDR3 sequences and most-parsimonious VDJ recombination scenarios were assigned using the TCRdist pipeline. In a later analysis, each TCR beta chain was defined by its CDR3 amino acid sequence together with its V-gene family, and reads without a unique V-gene family were excluded. In a later analysis, 550 to 650 highly shared, low-generation-probability nucleotide sequences were removed to address suspected cross-contamination and a sequencing artifact. A later analysis calculated a clonal expansion index for each public chain from normalized within-repertoire ranks of inferred template counts. A later analysis computed generation probabilities with a VDJ recombination model fitted to out-of-frame rearrangements, and checked the results against IGoR. Hypergeometric tests were used in a later analysis to score TCR-TCR, TCR-HLA and TCR-CMV co-occurrence, with a repertoire-size bias correction applied to the TCR pairs. False discovery rates were estimated in a later analysis by permuting HLA or CMV assignments 20 times. In a later analysis, co-occurring TCRs were grouped using DBSCAN, with TCRdist sequence similarity added in when clustering inside HLA-allele-positive subsets. Repertoires with fewer than 30,000 or more than 120,000 public chains were left out of co-occurrence clustering, as were roughly five repertoires with anomalous nucleotide sharing. This is the immuneACCESS table as TCRdb keeps it, with only in-frame sequences that have V and J called. A part of the clones is gone; compared with another copy, unresolved V genes explain less than half, and the rest is unexplained. D and trimming come from the DNA, and the V and J calls and clone size come from that table. The table for this sample lists about 140,000 clones; around 76% of them were counted only once. Together, the top ten hold about 3.9% of the sample.

This clone occurred once. It has no known antigen specificity. No much larger clonotype is one base removed from it; base qualities were not supplied. V sheds 8 bases and J sheds 7 bases, leaving 20 bases between their ends. Looking up the germline V gene (reference sequence) yields CDR1 MNHEY and CDR2 SMNVEV. The CDR3 numbers 15 residues from cysteine through phenylalanine. Only CDR3 DNA is held: 45 bases, read in frame from base 1. The cohort was made up of 650 to 700 healthy bone marrow donors. Cohort members were all nominally healthy when sampled, although unrecorded immune exposures were likely present. The donor was CMV seronegative and was included in the group of about 350 seronegative cohort members. A peripheral blood sample was provided by each donor, and peripheral blood mononuclear cells were used for TCR beta sequencing. Genomic DNA extraction from the blood cell samples was performed with the Qiagen DNeasy Blood Extraction Kit.

The sequence was collected from a man aged 18 to 30 in good health and CMV-seronegative. The sequencing input was PBMCs. The chain couples TRBV27 to TRBJ2-2, and the D gene may be TRBD1, 5 bases matching. The nucleotides read TGTGCCAGCTCGAAAACGGCAGGGTATTACGGGGAGCTGTTTTTT. Its coded protein is CASSKTAGYYGELFF.